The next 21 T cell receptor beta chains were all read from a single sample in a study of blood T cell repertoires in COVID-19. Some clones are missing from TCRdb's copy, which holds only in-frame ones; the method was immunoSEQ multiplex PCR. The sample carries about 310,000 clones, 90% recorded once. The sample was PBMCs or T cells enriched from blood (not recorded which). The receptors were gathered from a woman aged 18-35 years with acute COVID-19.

The CDR3: CASSSVRGIYGYTF. The CDR3 DNA is TGTGCCAGCAGCTCTGTCCGGGGAATCTATGGCTACACCTTC. The V call is TRBV28, the J call TRBJ1-2; D gene unclear. There are 14 residues in the CDR3. V was cut by 6 bases and J by 4 bases, with 15 bases left in between. CDR1 and CDR2 (germline): MDHEN, SYDVKM.

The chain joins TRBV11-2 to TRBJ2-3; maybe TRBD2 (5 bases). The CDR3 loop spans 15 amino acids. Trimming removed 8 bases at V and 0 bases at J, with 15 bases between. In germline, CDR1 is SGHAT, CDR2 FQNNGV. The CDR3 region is CASSKGGLSTDTQYF. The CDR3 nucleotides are TGTGCCAGCTCAAAAGGAGGTCTGAGCACAGATACGCAGTATTTT.

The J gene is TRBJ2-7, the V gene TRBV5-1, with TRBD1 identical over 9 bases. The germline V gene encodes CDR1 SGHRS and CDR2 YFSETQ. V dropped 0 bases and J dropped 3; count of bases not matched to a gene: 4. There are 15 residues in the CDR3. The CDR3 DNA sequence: TGCGCCAGCAGCTTGGTACAGGGGGCCTTCTACGAGCAGTACTTC. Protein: CASSLVQGAFYEQYF.

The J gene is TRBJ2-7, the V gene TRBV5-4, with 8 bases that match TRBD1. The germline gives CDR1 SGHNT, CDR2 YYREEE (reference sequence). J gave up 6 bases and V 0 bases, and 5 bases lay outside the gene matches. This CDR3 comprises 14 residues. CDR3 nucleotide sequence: TGTGCCAGCAGCTTGGGGGGACAGGCAATCGAGCAGTACTTC. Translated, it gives CASSLGGQAIEQYF.

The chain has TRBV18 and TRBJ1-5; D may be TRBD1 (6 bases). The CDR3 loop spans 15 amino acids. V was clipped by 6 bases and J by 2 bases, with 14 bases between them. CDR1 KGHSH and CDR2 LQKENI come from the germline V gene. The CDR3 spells CASSHTGIGNQPQHF. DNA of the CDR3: TGTGCCAGCTCCCACACAGGGATCGGCAATCAGCCCCAGCATTTT.

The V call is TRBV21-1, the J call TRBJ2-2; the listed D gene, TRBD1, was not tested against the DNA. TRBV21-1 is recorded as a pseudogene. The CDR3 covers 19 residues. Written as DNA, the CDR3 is TGTGCCAGCAGCAAAGGATGTCGGCAGGCCCGCCCGAACACCGGGGAGCTGTTTTTT. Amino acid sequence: CASSKGCRQARPNTGELFF.

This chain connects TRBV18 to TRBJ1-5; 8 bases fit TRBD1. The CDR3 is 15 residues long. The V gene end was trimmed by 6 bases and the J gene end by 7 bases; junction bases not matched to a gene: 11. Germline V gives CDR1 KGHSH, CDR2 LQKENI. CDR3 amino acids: CASSPIQGTGQPQHF. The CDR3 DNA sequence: TGTGCCAGCTCGCCCATACAGGGGACAGGACAGCCCCAGCATTTT.

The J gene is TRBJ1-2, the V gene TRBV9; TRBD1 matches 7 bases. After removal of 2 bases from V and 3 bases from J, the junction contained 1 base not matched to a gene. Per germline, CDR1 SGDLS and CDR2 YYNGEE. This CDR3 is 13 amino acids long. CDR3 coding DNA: TGTGCCAGCAGCGTTCAGGGGGACTATGGCTACACCTTC. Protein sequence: CASSVQGDYGYTF.

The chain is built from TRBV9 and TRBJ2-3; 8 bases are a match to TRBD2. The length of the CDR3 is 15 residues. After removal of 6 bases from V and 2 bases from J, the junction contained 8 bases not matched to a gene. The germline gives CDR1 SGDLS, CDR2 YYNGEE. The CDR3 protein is CASTQAGVNTDTQYF. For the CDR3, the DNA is TGTGCCAGCACCCAAGCGGGAGTTAACACAGATACGCAGTATTTT.

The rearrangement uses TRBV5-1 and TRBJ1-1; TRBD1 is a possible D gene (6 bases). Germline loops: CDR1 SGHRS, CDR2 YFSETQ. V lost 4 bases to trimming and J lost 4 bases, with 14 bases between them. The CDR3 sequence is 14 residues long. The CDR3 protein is CASSPDSLTTEAFF. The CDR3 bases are TGCGCCAGCAGCCCGGACAGCCTAACCACTGAAGCTTTCTTT.

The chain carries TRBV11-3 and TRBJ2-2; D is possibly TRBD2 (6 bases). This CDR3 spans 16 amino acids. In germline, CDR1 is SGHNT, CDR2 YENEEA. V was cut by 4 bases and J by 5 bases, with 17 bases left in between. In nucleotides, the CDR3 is TGTGCCAGCAGCTCAAATCGGCAGGGAGGAACCGGGGAGCTGTTTTTT. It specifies CASSSNRQGGTGELFF. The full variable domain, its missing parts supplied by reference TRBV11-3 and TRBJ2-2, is EAGVVQSPRYKIIEKKQPVAFWCNPISGHNTLYWYLQNLGQGPELLIRYENEEAVDDSQLPKDRFSAERLKGVDSTLKIQPAELGDSAVYLCASSSNRQGGTGELFFGEGSRLTVL.

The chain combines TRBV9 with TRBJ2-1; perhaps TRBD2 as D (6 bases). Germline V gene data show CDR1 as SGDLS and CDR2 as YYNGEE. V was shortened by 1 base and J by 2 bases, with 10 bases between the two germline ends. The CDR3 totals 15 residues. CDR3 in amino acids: CASSVQGEAYNEQFF. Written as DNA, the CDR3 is TGTGCCAGCAGCGTACAAGGGGAGGCCTACAATGAGCAGTTCTTC.

CDR3 in DNA: TGTGCCAGCAGCCCTCAGCGTGACTCCTACAATGAGCAGTTCTTC. Its translation: CASSPQRDSYNEQFF. The chain combines TRBV7-2 with TRBJ2-1; D is undetermined. The CDR3 contains 15 residues. V lost 5 bases, J lost 0 bases, and 11 bases lay in between. CDR1 and CDR2 from the germline V gene are SGHTA and FQGNSA.

The chain's CDR3 is CASSLSGISYEQYF. The DNA of the CDR3 is TGTGCCAGCAGTTTAAGTGGCATTTCCTACGAGCAGTACTTC. This chain joins TRBV28 and TRBJ2-7; D not resolved. The length of the CDR3 is 14 residues. Germline CDR1 MDHEN, CDR2 SYDVKM. The V and J ends lost 2 bases and 1 base respectively, with 9 bases between them. The full variable domain, rest sourced from reference TRBV28 and TRBJ2-7, is DVKVTQSSRYLVKRTGEKVFLECVQDMDHENMFWYRQDPGLGLRLIYFSYDVKMKEKGDIPEGYSVSREKKERFSLILESASTNQTSMYLCASSLSGISYEQYFGPGTRLTVT.

The CDR3, as DNA: TGTGCCATCAGTACCCAGGGGACAGGGGATTACGAGCAGTACTTC. Translation gives CAISTQGTGDYEQYF. V is TRBV10-3 and J is TRBJ2-7, with TRBD1 matching over 10 bases. CDR1 is ENHRY and CDR2 is SYGVKD in the germline V gene. The V and J ends lost 5 bases and 4 bases, in that order; junction bases with no gene match: 8. The CDR3 runs to 15 residues.

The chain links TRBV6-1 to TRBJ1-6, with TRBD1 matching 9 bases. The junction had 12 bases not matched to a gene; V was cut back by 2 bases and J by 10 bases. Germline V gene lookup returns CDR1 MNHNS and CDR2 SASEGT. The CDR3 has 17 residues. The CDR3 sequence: CASSERAGTGYGSPLHF. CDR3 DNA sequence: TGTGCCAGCAGTGAAAGGGCGGGGACAGGGTACGGATCACCCCTCCACTTT.

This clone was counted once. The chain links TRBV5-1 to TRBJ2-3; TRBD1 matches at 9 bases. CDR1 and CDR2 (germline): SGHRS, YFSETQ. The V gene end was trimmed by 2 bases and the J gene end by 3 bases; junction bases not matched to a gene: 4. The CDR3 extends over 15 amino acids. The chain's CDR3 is CASSFTGTGTDTQYF. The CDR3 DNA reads TGCGCCAGCAGCTTCACCGGGACAGGGACAGATACGCAGTATTTT.

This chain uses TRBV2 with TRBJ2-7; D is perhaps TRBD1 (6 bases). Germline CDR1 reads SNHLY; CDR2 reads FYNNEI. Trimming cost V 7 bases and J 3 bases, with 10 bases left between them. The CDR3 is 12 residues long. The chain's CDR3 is CASKNRDYEQYF. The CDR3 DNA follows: TGTGCCAGCAAAAACAGGGACTACGAGCAGTACTTC. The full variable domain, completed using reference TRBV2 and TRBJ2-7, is EPEVTQTPSHQVTQMGQEVILRCVPISNHLYFYWYRQILGQKVEFLVSFYNNEISEKSEIFDDQFSVERPDGSNFTLKIRSTKLEDSAMYFCASKNRDYEQYFGPGTRLTVT.

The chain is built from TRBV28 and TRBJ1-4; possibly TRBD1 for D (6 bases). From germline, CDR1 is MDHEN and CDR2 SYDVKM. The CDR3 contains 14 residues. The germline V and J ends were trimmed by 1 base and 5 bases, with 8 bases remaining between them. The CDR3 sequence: CASSLFQGNEKLFF. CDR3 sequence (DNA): TGTGCCAGCAGTTTATTTCAGGGGAATGAAAAACTGTTTTTT. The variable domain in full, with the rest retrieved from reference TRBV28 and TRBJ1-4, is DVKVTQSSRYLVKRTGEKVFLECVQDMDHENMFWYRQDPGLGLRLIYFSYDVKMKEKGDIPEGYSVSREKKERFSLILESASTNQTSMYLCASSLFQGNEKLFFGSGTQLSVL.

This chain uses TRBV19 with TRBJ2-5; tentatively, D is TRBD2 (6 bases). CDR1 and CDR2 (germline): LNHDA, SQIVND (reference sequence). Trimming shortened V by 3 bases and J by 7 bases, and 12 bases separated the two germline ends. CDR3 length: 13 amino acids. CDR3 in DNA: TGTGCCAGTAGTATGGGAGGTTTAGGGACCCAGTACTTC. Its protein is CASSMGGLGTQYF.

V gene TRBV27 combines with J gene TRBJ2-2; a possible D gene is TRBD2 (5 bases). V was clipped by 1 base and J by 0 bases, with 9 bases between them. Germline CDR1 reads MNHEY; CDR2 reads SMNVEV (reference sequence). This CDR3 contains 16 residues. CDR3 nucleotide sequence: TGTGCCAGCAGTTTATTTCGGGGATCGAACACCGGGGAGCTGTTTTTT. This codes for CASSLFRGSNTGELFF.